Listed here is a single T cell receptor (beta chain). Its antigen is currently unknown. The immunoSEQ assay was v3.0, run at survey level. The repertoire was sequenced with immunoSEQ multiplex PCR; TCRdb's copy has only in-frame clones and lacks some. The table lists over 25,000 clones, about nine tenths of them singletons. This sample is drawn from a study of long-term antiretroviral therapy in people with HIV. Study results and caveats: ART preceded a rise in diversity that nonetheless stayed lower than in transplant donor controls.

Each HIV participant was treated in the United States. Trimming left V 4 bases short and J 4 bases short, with 5 bases between. Germline CDR1 is KGHSH and CDR2 is LQKENI. This CDR3 region has 11 residues. This TCR was recovered from a man aged 50 to 59 with HIV. The chain uses TRBV18 and TRBJ2-7; possibly TRBD2 for D (5 bases). The sequenced sample was unsorted PBMCs, obtained 3.2 years before starting antiretroviral therapy. The CDR3 DNA sequence: TGTGCCAGCTCACGAGGGTACGAGCAGTACTTC. Amino acid sequence: CASSRGYEQYF.